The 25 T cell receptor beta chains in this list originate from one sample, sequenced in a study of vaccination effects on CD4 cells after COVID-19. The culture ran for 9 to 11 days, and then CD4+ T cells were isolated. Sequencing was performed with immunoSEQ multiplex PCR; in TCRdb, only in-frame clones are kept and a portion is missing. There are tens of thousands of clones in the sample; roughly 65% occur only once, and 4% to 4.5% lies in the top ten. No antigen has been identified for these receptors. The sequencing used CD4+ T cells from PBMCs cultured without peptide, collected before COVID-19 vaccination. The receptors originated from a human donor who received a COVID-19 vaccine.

The CDR3 here is CASSVMGTGNEKLFF. In DNA, the CDR3 is TGTGCCAGCAGCGTAATGGGGACAGGTAATGAAAAACTGTTTTTT. The chain couples TRBV9 to TRBJ1-4, with TRBD1 matching 8 bases. Germline V lookup: CDR1 SGDLS, CDR2 YYNGEE. The ends lost 1 base at V and 4 bases at J; junction bases unmatched: 3. The CDR3 spans 15 residues. The complete variable domain, with remaining parts taken from reference TRBV9 and TRBJ1-4, reads DSGVTQTPKHLITATGQRVTLRCSPRSGDLSVYWYQQSLDQGLQFLIQYYNGEERAKGNILERFSAQQFPDLHSELNLSSLELGDSALYFCASSVMGTGNEKLFFGSGTQLSVL.

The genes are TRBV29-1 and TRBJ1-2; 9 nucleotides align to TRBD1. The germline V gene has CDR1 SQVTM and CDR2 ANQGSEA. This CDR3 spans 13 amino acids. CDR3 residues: CGTGTGRLGGYTF. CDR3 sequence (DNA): TGCGGAACCGGGACAGGGCGCCTCGGGGGCTACACCTTC.

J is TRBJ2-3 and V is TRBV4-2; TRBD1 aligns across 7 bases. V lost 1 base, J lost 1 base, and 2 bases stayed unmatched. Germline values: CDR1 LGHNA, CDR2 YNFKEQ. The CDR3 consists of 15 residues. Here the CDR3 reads CASSQGQGGTDTQYF. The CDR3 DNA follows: TGTGCCAGCAGCCAAGGACAGGGTGGCACAGATACGCAGTATTTT.

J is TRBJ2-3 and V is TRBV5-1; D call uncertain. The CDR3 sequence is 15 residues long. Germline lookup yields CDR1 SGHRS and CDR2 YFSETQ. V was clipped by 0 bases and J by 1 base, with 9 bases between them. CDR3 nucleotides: TGCGCCAGCAGCTTGGGTGCATCTGGCACAGATACGCAGTATTTT. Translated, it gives CASSLGASGTDTQYF.

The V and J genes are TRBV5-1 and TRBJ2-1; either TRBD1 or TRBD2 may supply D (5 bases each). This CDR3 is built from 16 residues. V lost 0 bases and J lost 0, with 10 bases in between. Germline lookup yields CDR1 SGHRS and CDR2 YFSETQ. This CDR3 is CASSLGGSSSYNEQFF. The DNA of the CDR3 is TGCGCCAGCAGCTTGGGGGGGTCCAGCTCCTACAATGAGCAGTTCTTC.

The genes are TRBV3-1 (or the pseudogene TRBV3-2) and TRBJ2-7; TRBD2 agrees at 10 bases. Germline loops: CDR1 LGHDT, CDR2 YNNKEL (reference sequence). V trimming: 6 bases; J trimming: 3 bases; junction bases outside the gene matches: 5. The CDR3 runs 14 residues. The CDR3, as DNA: TGTGCCAGCAGGCCTAGCGGGAGCATCTACGAGCAGTACTTC. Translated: CASRPSGSIYEQYF.

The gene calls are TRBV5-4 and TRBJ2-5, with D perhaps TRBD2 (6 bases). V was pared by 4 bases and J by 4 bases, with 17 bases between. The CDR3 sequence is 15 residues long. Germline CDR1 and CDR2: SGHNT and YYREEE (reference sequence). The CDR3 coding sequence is TGTGCCAGCAGCCTGGGCGGGGCGAACCGAGAGACCCAGTACTTC. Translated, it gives CASSLGGANRETQYF.

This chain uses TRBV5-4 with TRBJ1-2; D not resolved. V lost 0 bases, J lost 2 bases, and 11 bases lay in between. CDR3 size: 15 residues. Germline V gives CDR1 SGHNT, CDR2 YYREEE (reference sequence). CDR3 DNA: TGTGCCAGCAGCTTGGAATGGAAGACCAACTATGGCTACACCTTC. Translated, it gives CASSLEWKTNYGYTF.

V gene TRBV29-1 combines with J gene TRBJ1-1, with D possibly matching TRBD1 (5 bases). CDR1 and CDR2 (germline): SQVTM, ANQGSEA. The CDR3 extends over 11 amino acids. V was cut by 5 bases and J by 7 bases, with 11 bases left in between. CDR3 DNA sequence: TGCAGCGTTCGGGACGGAGGTGAAGCTTTCTTT. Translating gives CSVRDGGEAFF. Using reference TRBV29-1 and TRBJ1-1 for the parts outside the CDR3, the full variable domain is SAVISQKPSRDICQRGTSLTIQCQVDSQVTMMFWYRQQPGQSLTLIATANQGSEATYESGFVIDKFPISRPNLTFSTLTVSNMSPEDSSIYLCSVRDGGEAFFGQGTRLTVV.

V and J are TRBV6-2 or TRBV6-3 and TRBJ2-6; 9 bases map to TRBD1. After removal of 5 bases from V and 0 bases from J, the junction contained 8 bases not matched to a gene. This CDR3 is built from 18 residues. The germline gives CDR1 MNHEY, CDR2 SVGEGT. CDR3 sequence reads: CASSRTGTGISGANVLTF. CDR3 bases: TGTGCCAGCAGTCGCACCGGGACAGGGATCTCTGGGGCCAACGTCCTGACTTTC.

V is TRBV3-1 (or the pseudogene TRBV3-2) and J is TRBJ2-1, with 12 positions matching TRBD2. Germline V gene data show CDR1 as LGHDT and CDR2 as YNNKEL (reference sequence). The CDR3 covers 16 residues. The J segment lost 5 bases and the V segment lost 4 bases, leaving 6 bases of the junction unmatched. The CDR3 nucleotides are TGTGCCAGCAGCCCCTGGACTAGCGGGGACCACAATGAGCAGTTCTTC. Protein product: CASSPWTSGDHNEQFF.

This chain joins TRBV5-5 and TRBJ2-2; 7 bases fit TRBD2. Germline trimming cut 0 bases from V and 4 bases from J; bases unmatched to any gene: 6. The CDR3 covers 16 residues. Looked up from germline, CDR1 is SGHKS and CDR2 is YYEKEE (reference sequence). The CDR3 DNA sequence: TGTGCCAGCAGCTTGGGAGCGGGAAAGATCACCGGGGAGCTGTTTTTT. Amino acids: CASSLGAGKITGELFF. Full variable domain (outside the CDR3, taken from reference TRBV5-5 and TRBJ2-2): DAGVTQSPTHLIKTRGQQVTLRCSPISGHKSVSWYQQVLGQGPQFIFQYYEKEERGRGNFPDRFSARQFPNYSSELNVNALLLGDSALYLCASSLGAGKITGELFFGEGSRLTVL.

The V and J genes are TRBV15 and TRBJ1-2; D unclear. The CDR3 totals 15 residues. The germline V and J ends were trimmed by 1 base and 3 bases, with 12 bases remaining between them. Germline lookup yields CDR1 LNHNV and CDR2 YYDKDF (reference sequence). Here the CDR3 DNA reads TGTGCCACCAGCAGAGTACTGGGCAGTTACTATGGCTACACCTTC. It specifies CATSRVLGSYYGYTF.

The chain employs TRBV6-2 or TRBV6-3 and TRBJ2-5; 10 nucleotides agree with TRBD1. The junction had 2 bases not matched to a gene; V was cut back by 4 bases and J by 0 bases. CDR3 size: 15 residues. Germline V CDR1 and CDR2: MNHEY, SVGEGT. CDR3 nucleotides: TGTGCCAGCAGTTGGGGACAGGGGAACCAAGAGACCCAGTACTTC. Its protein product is CASSWGQGNQETQYF.

The CDR3, as DNA: TGTGCCTGGAGTCGGGCAGGGTACACTGAAGCTTTCTTT. Residues: CAWSRAGYTEAFF. V usage is TRBV30 and J usage is TRBJ1-1, with a possible D match to TRBD1 (5 bases). V was trimmed by 2 bases and J by 3 bases, leaving 10 bases between them. Germline lookup yields CDR1 GTSNPN and CDR2 SVGIG (reference sequence). The CDR3 has 13 residues.

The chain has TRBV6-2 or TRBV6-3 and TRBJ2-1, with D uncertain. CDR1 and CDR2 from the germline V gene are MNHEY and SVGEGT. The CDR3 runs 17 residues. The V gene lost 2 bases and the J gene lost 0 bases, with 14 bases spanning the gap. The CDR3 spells CASSYPQHRYSYNEQFF. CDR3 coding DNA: TGTGCCAGCAGTTACCCTCAGCATCGATACTCCTACAATGAGCAGTTCTTC.

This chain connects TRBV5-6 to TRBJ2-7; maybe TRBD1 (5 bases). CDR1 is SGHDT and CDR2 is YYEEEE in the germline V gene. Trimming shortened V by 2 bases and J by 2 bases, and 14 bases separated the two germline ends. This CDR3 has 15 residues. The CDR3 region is CASSLTGRDTYEQYF. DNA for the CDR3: TGTGCCAGCAGCTTAACAGGTCGCGACACCTACGAGCAGTACTTC. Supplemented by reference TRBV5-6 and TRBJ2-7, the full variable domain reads DAGVTQSPTHLIKTRGQQVTLRCSPKSGHDTVSWYQQALGQGPQFIFQYYEEEERQRGNFPDRFSGHQFPNYSSELNVNALLLGDSALYLCASSLTGRDTYEQYFGPGTRLTVT.

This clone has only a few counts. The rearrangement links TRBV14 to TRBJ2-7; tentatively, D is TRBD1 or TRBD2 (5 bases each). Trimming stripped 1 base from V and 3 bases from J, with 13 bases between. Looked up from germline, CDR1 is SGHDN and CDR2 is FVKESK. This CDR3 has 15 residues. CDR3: CASSQVWGRHYEQYF. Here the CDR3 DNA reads TGTGCCAGCAGCCAAGTCTGGGGGAGACACTACGAGCAGTACTTC.

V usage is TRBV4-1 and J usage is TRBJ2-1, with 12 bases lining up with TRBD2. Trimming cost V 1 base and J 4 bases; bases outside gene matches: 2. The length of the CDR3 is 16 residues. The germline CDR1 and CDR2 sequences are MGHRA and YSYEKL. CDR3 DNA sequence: TGCGCCAGCAGCCAAGGACTAGCGGGGGCGTACAATGAGCAGTTCTTC. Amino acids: CASSQGLAGAYNEQFF.

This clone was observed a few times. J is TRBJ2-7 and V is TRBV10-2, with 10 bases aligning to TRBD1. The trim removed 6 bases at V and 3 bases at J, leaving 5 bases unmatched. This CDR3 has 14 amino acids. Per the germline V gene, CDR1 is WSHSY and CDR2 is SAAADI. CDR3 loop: CASSPGQGSYEQYF. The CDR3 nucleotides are TGCGCCAGCAGCCCGGGACAGGGGAGCTACGAGCAGTACTTC.

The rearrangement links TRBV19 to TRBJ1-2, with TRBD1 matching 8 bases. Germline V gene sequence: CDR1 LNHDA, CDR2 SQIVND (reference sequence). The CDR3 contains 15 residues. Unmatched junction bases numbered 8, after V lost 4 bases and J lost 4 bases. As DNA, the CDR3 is TGTGCCAGTAGTACCTCGACAGGGGTAATCTATGGCTACACCTTC. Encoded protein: CASSTSTGVIYGYTF.

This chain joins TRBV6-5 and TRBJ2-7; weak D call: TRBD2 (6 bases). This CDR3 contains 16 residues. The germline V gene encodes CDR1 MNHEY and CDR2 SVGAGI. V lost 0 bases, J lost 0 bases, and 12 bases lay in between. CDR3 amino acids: CASSYSGRGSSYEQYF. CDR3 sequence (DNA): TGTGCCAGCAGTTACTCGGGACGGGGGAGCTCCTACGAGCAGTACTTC.

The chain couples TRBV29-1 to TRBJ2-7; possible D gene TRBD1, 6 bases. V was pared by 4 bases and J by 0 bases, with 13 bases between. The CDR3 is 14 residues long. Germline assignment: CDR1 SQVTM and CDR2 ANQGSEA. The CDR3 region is CSVVQGTGSYEQYF. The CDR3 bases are TGCAGCGTTGTACAGGGAACGGGCTCCTACGAGCAGTACTTC.

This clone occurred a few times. The CDR3 spells CASSGPLVLGQPQHF. In DNA, the CDR3 is TGTGCCAGCAGTGGTCCCCTTGTGTTGGGTCAGCCCCAGCATTTT. This chain uses TRBV27 with TRBJ1-5; no definite D call. V dropped 5 bases and J dropped 6 bases, with 17 bases sitting between them. Germline V lookup: CDR1 MNHEY, CDR2 SMNVEV (reference sequence). The CDR3 runs to 15 residues.

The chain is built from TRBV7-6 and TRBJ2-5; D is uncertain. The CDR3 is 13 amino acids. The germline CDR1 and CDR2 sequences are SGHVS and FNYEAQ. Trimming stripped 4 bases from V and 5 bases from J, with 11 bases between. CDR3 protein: CASSSLGTETQYF. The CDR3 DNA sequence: TGTGCCAGCAGCTCTCTAGGCACGGAGACCCAGTACTTC.